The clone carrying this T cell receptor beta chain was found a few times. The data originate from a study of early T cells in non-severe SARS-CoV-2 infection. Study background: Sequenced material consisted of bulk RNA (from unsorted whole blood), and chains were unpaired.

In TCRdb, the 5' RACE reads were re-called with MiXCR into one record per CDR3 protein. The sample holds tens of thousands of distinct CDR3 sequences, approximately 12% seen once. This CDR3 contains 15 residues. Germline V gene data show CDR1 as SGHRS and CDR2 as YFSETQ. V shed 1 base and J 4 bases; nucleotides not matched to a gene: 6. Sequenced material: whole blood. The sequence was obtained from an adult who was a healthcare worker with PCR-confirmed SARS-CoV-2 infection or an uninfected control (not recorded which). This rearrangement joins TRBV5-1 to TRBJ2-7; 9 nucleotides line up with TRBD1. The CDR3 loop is CASSLLGTGQYEQYF. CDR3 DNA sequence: TGCGCCAGCAGCTTGCTTGGGACAGGGCAGTACGAGCAGTACTTC.